The 3 T cell receptor beta chains in this list originate from one sample, sequenced in a study of cytomegalovirus exposure and HLA in healthy donors. PCR used 60 Vbeta primers and 13 Jbeta primers. Some clones are missing from TCRdb's copy, which holds only in-frame ones; the method was immunoSEQ multiplex PCR. The sample lists more than 200,000 clones, about four fifths occurring once. The sequencing sample was made of PBMCs. These TCRs come from a man aged 35 to 55 in good health and CMV-seropositive.

This sequence joins TRBV18 and TRBJ1-2, with D hard to call. CDR1 is KGHSH and CDR2 is LQKENI in the germline V gene. The CDR3 has 15 amino acids. V was trimmed by 1 base and J by 4 bases, leaving 13 bases between them. The DNA for the CDR3 is TGTGCCAGCTCACCACGGGCCGGGGAAGGCTATGGCTACACCTTC. Residues: CASSPRAGEGYGYTF.

In this sample, this clone turned up a few times. Other nucleotide sequences from this sample produce the same CDR3. The chain employs TRBV16 and TRBJ1-5, with a tentative D call TRBD1 (6 bases). Germline CDR1 KGHSY, CDR2 FQNENV. V shed 0 bases and J shed 4 bases, with 10 bases lying between them. The CDR3 loop spans 15 amino acids. CDR3 nucleotide sequence: TGTGCCAGCAGCCAATCGGGGCAGGGGAATCAGCCCCAGCATTTT. It translates to CASSQSGQGNQPQHF.

V gene TRBV30 combines with J gene TRBJ2-1; 8 bases fit TRBD2. CDR1 and CDR2 (germline): GTSNPN, SVGIG (reference sequence). The CDR3 is made up of 13 amino acids. The V and J ends lost 2 bases and 9 bases, in that order; junction bases with no gene match: 6. CDR3 DNA: TGTGCCTGGAGTCCTGACCGGGGGGGTGAGCAGTTCTTC. Protein product: CAWSPDRGGEQFF. The full variable domain, rest sourced from reference TRBV30 and TRBJ2-1, is SQTIHQWPATLVQPVGSPLSLECTVEGTSNPNLYWYRQAAGRGLQLLFYSVGIGQISSEVPQNLSASRPQDRQFILSSKKLLLSDSGFYLCAWSPDRGGEQFFGPGTRLTVL.